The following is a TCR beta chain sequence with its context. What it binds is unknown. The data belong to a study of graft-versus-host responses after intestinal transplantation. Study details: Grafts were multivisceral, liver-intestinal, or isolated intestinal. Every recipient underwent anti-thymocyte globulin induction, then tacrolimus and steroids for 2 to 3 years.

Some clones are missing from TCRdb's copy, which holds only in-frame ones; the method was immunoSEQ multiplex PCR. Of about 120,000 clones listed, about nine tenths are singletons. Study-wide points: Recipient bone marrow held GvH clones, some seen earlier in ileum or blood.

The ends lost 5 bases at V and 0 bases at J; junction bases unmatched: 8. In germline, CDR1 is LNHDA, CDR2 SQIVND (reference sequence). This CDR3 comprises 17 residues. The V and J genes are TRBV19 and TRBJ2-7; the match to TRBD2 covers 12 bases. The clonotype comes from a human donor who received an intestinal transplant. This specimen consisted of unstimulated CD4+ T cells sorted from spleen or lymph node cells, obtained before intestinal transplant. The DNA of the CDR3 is TGTGCCAGTAGTCTGCGACTAGCGGGAGACAGCTCCTACGAGCAGTACTTC. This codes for CASSLRLAGDSSYEQYF.